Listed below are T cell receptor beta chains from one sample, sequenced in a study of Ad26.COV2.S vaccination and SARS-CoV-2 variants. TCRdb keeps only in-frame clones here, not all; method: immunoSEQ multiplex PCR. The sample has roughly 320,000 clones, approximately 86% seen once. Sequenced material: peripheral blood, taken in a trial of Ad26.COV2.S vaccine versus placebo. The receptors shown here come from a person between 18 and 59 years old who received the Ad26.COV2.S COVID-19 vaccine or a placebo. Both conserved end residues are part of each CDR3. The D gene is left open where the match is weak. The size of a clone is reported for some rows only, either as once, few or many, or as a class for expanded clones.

CDR3 protein: CASPPQSNPLQFF
CDR3 DNA: TGCGCCAGCCCACCCCAGTCCAACCCCCTCCAGTTCTTC
J gene: TRBJ2-1
V gene: TRBV10-1
clone size: .
D gene: .

CDR3 protein: CASSLLATYEQYF
CDR3 DNA: TGTGCCAGCAGTTTATTAGCTACCTACGAGCAGTACTTC
J gene: TRBJ2-7
V gene: TRBV28
clone size: .
D gene: .

CDR3 protein: CASKPGSSYNEQFF
CDR3 DNA: TGTGCCAGCAAACCCGGGAGCTCCTACAATGAGCAGTTCTTC
J gene: TRBJ2-1
V gene: TRBV6-5
clone size: .
D gene: .

CDR3 protein: CASSPGQGLSVAGELFF
CDR3 DNA: TGTGCCAGCAGCCCGGGACAGGGTTTGAGTGTCGCCGGGGAGCTGTTTTTT
J gene: TRBJ2-2
V gene: TRBV3-1/TRBV3-2
clone size: .
D gene: TRBD1

CDR3 protein: CASSLGTSGGPRTDTQYF
CDR3 DNA: TGTGCCAGCAGCTTAGGGACTAGCGGGGGGCCCCGCACAGATACGCAGTATTTT
J gene: TRBJ2-3
V gene: TRBV7-9
clone size: .
D gene: TRBD2

CDR3 protein: CAIRTGTGHYGYTF
CDR3 DNA: TGTGCCATCAGAACCGGGACAGGGCACTATGGCTACACCTTC
J gene: TRBJ1-2
V gene: TRBV10-3
clone size: once
D gene: TRBD1

CDR3 protein: CASGSGNQPQHF
CDR3 DNA: TGTGCCAGCGGGAGTGGGAATCAGCCCCAGCATTTT
J gene: TRBJ1-5
V gene: TRBV9
clone size: once
D gene: .

CDR3 protein: CASAPLFGSDTQYF
CDR3 DNA: TGTGCTAGTGCCCCCCTTTTTGGGTCAGATACGCAGTATTTT
J gene: TRBJ2-3
V gene: TRBV12-5
clone size: .
D gene: .

CDR3 protein: CASSPTGRPYEQYF
CDR3 DNA: TGTGCCAGCAGCCCAACGGGACGGCCATACGAGCAGTACTTC
J gene: TRBJ2-7
V gene: TRBV7-8
clone size: .
D gene: .

CDR3 protein: CATSDLSSGVLNQPQHF
CDR3 DNA: TGTGCCACCAGTGATTTGTCCTCAGGGGTCCTAAATCAGCCCCAGCATTTT
J gene: TRBJ1-5
V gene: TRBV24-1
clone size: .
D gene: .